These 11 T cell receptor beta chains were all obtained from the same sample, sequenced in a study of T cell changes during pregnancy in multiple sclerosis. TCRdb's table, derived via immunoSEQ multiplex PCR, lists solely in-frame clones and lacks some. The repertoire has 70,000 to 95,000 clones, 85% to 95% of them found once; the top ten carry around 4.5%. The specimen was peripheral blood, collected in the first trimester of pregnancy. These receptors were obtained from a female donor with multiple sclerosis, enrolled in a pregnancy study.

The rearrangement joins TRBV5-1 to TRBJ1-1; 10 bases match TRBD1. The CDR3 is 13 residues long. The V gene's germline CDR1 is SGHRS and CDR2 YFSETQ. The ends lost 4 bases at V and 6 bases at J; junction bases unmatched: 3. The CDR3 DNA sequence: TGCGCCAGCAGCATTGGACAGGGGGCTGAAGCTTTCTTT. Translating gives CASSIGQGAEAFF.

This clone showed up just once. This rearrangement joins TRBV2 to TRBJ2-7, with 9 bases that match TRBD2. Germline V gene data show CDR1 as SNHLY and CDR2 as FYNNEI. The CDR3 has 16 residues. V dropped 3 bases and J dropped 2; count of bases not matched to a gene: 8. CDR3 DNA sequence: TGTGCCAGCAGTGATGATAGCGGGGGCCTCACCTACGAGCAGTACTTC. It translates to CASSDDSGGLTYEQYF.

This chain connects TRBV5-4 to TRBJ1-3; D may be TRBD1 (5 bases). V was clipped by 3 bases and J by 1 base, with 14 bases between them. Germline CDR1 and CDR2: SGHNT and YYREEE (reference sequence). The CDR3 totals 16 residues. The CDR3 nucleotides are TGTGCCAGCAGCTCAGGCCGGGGGGTTTCTGGAAACACCATATATTTT. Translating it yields CASSSGRGVSGNTIYF.

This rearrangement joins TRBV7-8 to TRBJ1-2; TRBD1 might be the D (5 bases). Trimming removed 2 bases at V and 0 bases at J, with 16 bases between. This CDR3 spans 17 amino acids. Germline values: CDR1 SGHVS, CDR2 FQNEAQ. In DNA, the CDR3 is TGTGCCAGCAGCTTAAGATTTCCTACAGGCGCTAACTATGGCTACACCTTC. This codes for CASSLRFPTGANYGYTF.

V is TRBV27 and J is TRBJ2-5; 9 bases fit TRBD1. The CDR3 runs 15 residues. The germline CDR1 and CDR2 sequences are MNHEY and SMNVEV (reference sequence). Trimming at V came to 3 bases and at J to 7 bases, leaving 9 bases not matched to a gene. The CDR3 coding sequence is TGTGCCAGCAGTTTTGTACAGGGGGCGGAGGGGACCCAGTACTTC. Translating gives CASSFVQGAEGTQYF.

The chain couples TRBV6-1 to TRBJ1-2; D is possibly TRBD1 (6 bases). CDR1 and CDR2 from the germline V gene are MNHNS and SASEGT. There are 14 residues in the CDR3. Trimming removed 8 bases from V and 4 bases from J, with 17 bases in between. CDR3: CASGETGSTYGYTF. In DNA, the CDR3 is TGTGCCAGCGGGGAGACAGGCTCTACCTATGGCTACACCTTC.

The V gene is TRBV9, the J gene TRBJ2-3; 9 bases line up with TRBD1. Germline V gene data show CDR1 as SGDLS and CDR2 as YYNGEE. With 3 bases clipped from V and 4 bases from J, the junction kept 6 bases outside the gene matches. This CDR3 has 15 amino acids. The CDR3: CASSGTGVGADTQYF. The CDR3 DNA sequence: TGTGCCAGCAGCGGGACAGGGGTTGGTGCAGATACGCAGTATTTT.

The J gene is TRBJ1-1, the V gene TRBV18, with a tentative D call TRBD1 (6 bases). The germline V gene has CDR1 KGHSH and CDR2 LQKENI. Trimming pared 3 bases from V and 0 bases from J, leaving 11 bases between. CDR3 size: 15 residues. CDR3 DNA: TGTGCCAGCTCACCCGCGACAGGAGTGAACACTGAAGCTTTCTTT. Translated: CASSPATGVNTEAFF.

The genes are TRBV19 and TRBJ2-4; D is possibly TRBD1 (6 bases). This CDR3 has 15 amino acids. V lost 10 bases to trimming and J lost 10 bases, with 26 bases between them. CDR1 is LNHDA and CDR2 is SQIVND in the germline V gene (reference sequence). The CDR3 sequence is CATRGTGPLYGIQYF. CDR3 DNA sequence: TGTGCCACTAGGGGCACAGGGCCCTTATACGGGATTCAGTACTTC.

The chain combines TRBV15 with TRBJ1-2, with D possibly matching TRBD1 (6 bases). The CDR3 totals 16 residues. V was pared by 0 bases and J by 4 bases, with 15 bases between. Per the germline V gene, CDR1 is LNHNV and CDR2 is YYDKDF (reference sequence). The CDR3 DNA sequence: TGTGCCACCAGCAGAGATCTCAGACAGGAAGGCTATGGCTACACCTTC. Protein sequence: CATSRDLRQEGYGYTF.

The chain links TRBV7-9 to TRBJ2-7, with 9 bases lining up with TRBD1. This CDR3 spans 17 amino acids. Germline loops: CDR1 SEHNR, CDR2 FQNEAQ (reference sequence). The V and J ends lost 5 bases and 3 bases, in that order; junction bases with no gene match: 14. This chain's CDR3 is CASSPRLRDRVYYEQYF. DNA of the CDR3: TGTGCCAGCAGCCCCCGGCTCCGGGACAGGGTTTACTACGAGCAGTACTTC.